This T cell receptor (beta chain) was observed in a study of vaccination and CD4 T cells after COVID-19 (dated by TCRdb to 2021 to 2024). Looking at the study overall: Every convalescent patient had a positive nasal swab PCR test for SARS-CoV-2, with mild disease in 9 or 10 patients and severe disease in one. For stimulating the cultures, overlapping spike peptide pools were used, derived from SARS-CoV-2 as well as from the common cold coronaviruses HCoV-NL63, HCoV-OC43 and HCoV-229E. Two doses of either the Pfizer-BioNTech BNT162b2 vaccine (n=8) or the Moderna mRNA-1273 vaccine (n=2) were administered to participants. Post-vaccine blood samples were taken a median of around 68 days after the second vaccine dose, with a range of about 13 to 250 days. The spike-specific CD4+ TCR repertoire was compared before and after mRNA vaccination in fewer than eleven COVID-19 convalescent patients and a handful of infection-naive healthy vaccine recipients. In the convalescent cohort there were six males and four females, among whom were two Hispanic individuals, seven Caucasians, two Asians and one multiracial person. In control cultures, a CEFX viral epitope pool was used as positive control, an HIV-1 Nef peptide pool was used as negative control, or no peptide was added. Post-COVID blood samples were collected from convalescent patients a median of around 96 days after diagnosis, with a range of about 30 to 170 days. General study outcomes and caveats: The median number of SARS-CoV-2-reactive clonotypes rose from around 22 after infection to 38 after vaccination, but the change was not significant. The number of convalescent patients in the study was relatively small, and the study did not examine early timepoints following natural infection. Nearly all vaccine-specific clones in convalescent patients (304 of 307) were mono-reactive for SARS-CoV-2 spike rather than cross-reactive with common cold coronaviruses. Among convalescent patients, a median about 87% of the SARS-CoV-2-reactive clones seen after vaccination appeared only after vaccination, which suggests priming specific to the vaccine.

This sample's treatment or condition label indicates: approximately nine-day PBMC culture with coronavirus spike peptide pools or control peptides (ViraFEST assay). The ViraFEST assay was used in the study, in which antigen-specific T cells were expanded with peptide pools and expanded clonotypes were subsequently identified by TCR sequencing. The convalescent patients' positive SARS-CoV-2 PCR tests fell between March and December 2020, which was before the Alpha, Beta and Delta variants emerged in the United States. PBMCs were cultured at approximately 2 million per well in IMDM supplemented with roughly 5.2% human AB serum and about 10 IU/ml IL-2, with roughly 10 ug/ml peptide pools added. Half of the culture medium was replaced with fresh IL-2-containing medium on days 3 and 7. Once the cells had been in culture for around nine days, the EasySep CD4+ T cell isolation kit was used to isolate CD4+ T cells by negative selection. PBMCs were separated from whole blood using Ficoll-Paque Plus gradient centrifugation and then either used fresh or cryopreserved at -140C. Culture conditions were generally each tested in triplicate wells.

Comments on this clonotype: Its antigen is currently not known. No clone much larger than this one lies a single base away; base qualities are absent.

CDR1 and CDR2 (WNHNN, SYGVQD) derive from the germline V gene (reference sequence). The CDR3 numbers 13 residues from cysteine through phenylalanine. Just the 39-base CDR3 DNA is kept, in frame starting at base 1. Between the V and J ends, shortened by 4 bases and 5 bases respectively, the junction contains 11 bases. Receptor amplification or capture employed PCR. At the Johns Hopkins FTIC core, DNA from the cultured CD4+ T cells underwent TCR sequencing with the Oncomine TCR Beta short-read assay. The QIAamp micro DNA kit was used to extract genomic DNA from the cultured CD4+ T cells. Oncomine TCR Beta libraries made from cultured CD4+ T cells were pooled using unique dual indexes and sequenced on an Illumina iSeq 100. The original pipeline was this. Non-productive sequences were filtered out, and CDR3s that did not start with C, did not end with F or W, or were shorter than 7 amino acids were discarded. Antigen-specific clonotypes were identified with the MANAFEST web application by comparing peptide-stimulated wells with reference and other culture wells. An FDR below 0.05, an odds ratio above 5, and a productive frequency above 0.1% in at least two of three replicate wells were required for clones to be considered positive. Clonotypes that were significantly expanded in both SARS-CoV-2 spike wells and at least one common cold coronavirus spike condition were defined as cross-reactive. Using R version 3.6.1, CDR3 homology was evaluated through Levenshtein distances (stringdist) along with unrooted phylogenetic trees (ape). Using fastp at Q25 and MiXCR, TCRdb reprocessed the public reads and kept productive beta chains. Every CDR3 protein is listed once, alongside the most common genes and DNA of its rows. The V and J calls follow TCRdb's processing rather than the paper's. The sample data list about 13,000 distinct CDR3 sequences, and under 75% of these were observed just once. Over 15% of the sample is taken by the ten largest.

The receptor was derived from a human donor who had recovered from COVID-19. Sequencing was carried out using CD4+ T cells from blood, cultured in vitro. The rearrangement joined TRBV10-1 to TRBJ2-5; there is no confident call for the D gene. The nucleotide sequence is given as TGCGCCAGCAGTGCCGGACCGTGGGAGACCCAGTACTTC. Its protein is CASSAGPWETQYF.